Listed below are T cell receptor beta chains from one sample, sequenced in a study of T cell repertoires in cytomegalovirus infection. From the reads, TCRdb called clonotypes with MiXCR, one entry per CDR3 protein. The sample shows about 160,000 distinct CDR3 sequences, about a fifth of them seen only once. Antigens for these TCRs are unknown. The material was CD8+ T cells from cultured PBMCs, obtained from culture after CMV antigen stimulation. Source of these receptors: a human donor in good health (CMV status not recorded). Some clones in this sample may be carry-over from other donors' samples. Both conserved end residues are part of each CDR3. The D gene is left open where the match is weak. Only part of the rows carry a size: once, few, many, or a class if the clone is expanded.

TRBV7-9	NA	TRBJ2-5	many	CASSLDFGRGTQYF	TGTGCCAGCAGCTTAGATTTCGGCCGGGGGACCCAGTACTTC
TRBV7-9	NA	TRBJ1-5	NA	CASSCLNRVNQPQHF	TGTGCCAGCAGTTGCCTCAACAGGGTCAATCAGCCCCAGCATTTT
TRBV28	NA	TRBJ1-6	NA	CASRIVIQQGTGSPLHF	TGTGCCAGCAGAATCGTTATTCAACAGGGTACCGGTTCACCCCTCCACTTT
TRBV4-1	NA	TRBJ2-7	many	CASSQGHGDTYEQYF	TGCGCCAGCAGCCAGGGACATGGAGATACCTACGAGCAGTACTTC
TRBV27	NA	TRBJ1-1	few	CASSLLYTANTEAFF	TGTGCCAGCAGTTTACTGTACACGGCTAACACTGAAGCTTTCTTT
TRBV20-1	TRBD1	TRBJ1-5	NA	CSARDLHRDRDSNQPQHF	TGCAGTGCTAGAGATCTCCACCGGGACAGGGATAGCAATCAGCCCCAGCATTTT
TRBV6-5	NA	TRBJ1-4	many	CASTPGPEFIEKLFF	TGTGCCAGCACGCCGGGACCCGAGTTCATTGAAAAACTGTTTTTT
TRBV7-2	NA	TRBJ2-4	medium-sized	CASGRSPKNIQYF	TGTGCCAGCGGCAGGAGCCCCAAAAACATTCAGTACTTC
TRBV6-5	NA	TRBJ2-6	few	CASSYSKVTGSGANVLTF	TGTGCCAGCAGTTACTCGAAGGTTACGGGCTCTGGGGCCAACGTCCTGACTTTC
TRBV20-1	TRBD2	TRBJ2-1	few	CSARDPGGANEQFF	TGCAGTGCTAGAGATCCCGGGGGGGCGAATGAGCAGTTCTTC
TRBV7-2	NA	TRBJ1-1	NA	CASSFGQGTTEAFF	TGTGCCAGCAGCTTTGGGCAGGGTACCACTGAAGCTTTCTTT
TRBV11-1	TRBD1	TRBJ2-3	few	CASNKPDRGQPDTQYF	TGTGCCAGCAACAAGCCCGACAGGGGTCAGCCGGATACGCAGTATTTT
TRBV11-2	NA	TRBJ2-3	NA	CASSLEIWQEGGDTQYF	TGTGCCAGCAGCTTAGAAATCTGGCAGGAGGGGGGAGATACGCAGTATTTT